The 16 T cell receptor beta chains below come from one sample, sequenced in a study of T cell repertoires in cytomegalovirus infection. No antigen has been assigned to these receptors. TCRdb independently ran MiXCR on the reads; one entry per CDR3 protein. The table lists 600,000 to 700,000 distinct CDR3 sequences, about 33% of them singletons, with roughly 18% in the top ten. Specimen: cultured PBMCs, collected from culture after CMV antigen stimulation. These receptors were taken from a human donor in good health (CMV status not recorded). Some clones in this sample may be carry-over from other donors' samples.

This clonotype was observed a handful of times. One end of the junction does not line up with germline, which may come from a read error. The V call is TRBV2, the J call TRBJ2-7, with D perhaps being TRBD1 or TRBD2 (5 bases each). Germline V gene lookup returns CDR1 SNHLY and CDR2 FYNNEI. The length of the CDR3 is 15 residues. CDR3 DNA sequence: TGTGCCAGCACTGAATCTCAGGGACCCCACTACGAGCAGTACTTC. Translation: CASTESQGPHYEQYF.

This clonotype turned up a few times. The rearrangement links TRBV12-3 or TRBV12-4 to TRBJ1-1, with D possibly matching TRBD1 (5 bases). V lost 5 bases and J lost 11, with 18 bases in between. CDR3 length equals 13 residues. The CDR3 sequence: CASSPPGRVDAFF. The CDR3 coding sequence is TGTGCCAGCAGTCCCCCGGGCAGGGTGGACGCTTTCTTT.

J is TRBJ1-5 and V is TRBV7-8; unclear D gene. Germline CDR1 reads SGHVS; CDR2 reads FQNEAQ. V was trimmed by 1 base and J by 7 bases, leaving 14 bases between them. The CDR3 totals 15 residues. The CDR3 spells CASSLEAGFGQPQHF. The CDR3 DNA reads as TGTGCCAGCAGCTTAGAAGCGGGGTTTGGCCAGCCCCAGCATTTT.

Concerning this clonotype itself: The junction does not match germline at one end; this may be a read error. The CDR3 DNA sequence: TGTGCCAGCAGCCCAGGGACAGCGAACACTGACGCTTTCTTT. Its protein product is CASSPGTANTDAFF. The V call is TRBV7-2, the J call TRBJ1-1, with 7 nucleotides matching TRBD1. CDR3 length equals 14 residues. Per the germline V gene, CDR1 is SGHTA and CDR2 is FQGNSA.

This chain uses TRBV2 with TRBJ1-5; D gene unclear. The CDR3 loop spans 14 amino acids. The V end was cut by 6 bases, the J end by 3 bases, with 12 bases between. CDR1 is SNHLY and CDR2 is FYNNEI in the germline V gene. The DNA of the CDR3 is TGTGCCAGCAGCCCAGAGGTCGTCAATCAGCCCCAGCATTTT. It yields the protein CASSPEVVNQPQHF.

This clonotype was observed a few times. The J gene is TRBJ1-4, the V gene TRBV12-3 or TRBV12-4; D gene uncertain. The CDR3 consists of 14 residues. The V end was cut by 6 bases, the J end by 3 bases, with 11 bases between. The CDR3: CASRDAAANEKLFF. As DNA, the CDR3 is TGTGCCAGCAGGGACGCGGCAGCTAATGAAAAACTGTTTTTT.

The chain joins TRBV7-4 to TRBJ2-1, with unresolved D. The CDR3 covers 15 residues. V lost 1 base and J lost 1, with 8 bases in between. Germline V gene data show CDR1 as SGHVT and CDR2 as SQSDAQ. CDR3 amino acids: CASSLGNPSYNEQFF. The DNA for the CDR3 is TGTGCCAGCAGCTTAGGCAATCCATCCTACAATGAGCAGTTCTTC.

This chain links TRBV10-3 with TRBJ1-1; D remains unclear. Germline CDR1 is ENHRY and CDR2 is SYGVKD. V gave up 9 bases and J gave up 0 bases, with 11 bases separating them. The CDR3 totals 13 residues. CDR3 protein: CAIKQVLNTEAFF. The CDR3 DNA is TGTGCCATAAAACAAGTACTGAACACTGAAGCTTTCTTT.

This clonotype was observed a single time. A read error is possible here, since a much larger clone lies one base away. The chain carries TRBV7-8 and TRBJ2-7; D tentatively fits TRBD1 or TRBD2 (5 bases each). The germline gives CDR1 SGHVS, CDR2 FQNEAQ. The CDR3 runs to 16 residues. V dropped 6 bases and J dropped 0 bases, with 18 bases sitting between them. CDR3 protein: CASSQLEGPSSYEQYF. The CDR3 region has the DNA TGTGCCAGCAGTCAACTAGAGGGACCAAGCTCCTACGAGCAGTACTTC.

This clonotype has a handful of counts. The J gene is TRBJ1-1, the V gene TRBV6-1; D is possibly TRBD1 (5 bases). The V and J ends lost 5 bases and 3 bases respectively, with 19 bases between them. The germline V gene encodes CDR1 MNHNS and CDR2 SASEGT. This CDR3 comprises 16 residues. The CDR3 protein is CASSPPGRAPDTEAFF. Written as DNA, the CDR3 is TGTGCCAGCAGTCCCCCAGGGAGGGCGCCAGACACTGAAGCTTTCTTT.

This clonotype was counted only a few times. This chain joins TRBV27 and TRBJ1-5, with a possible D match to TRBD1 (6 bases). The CDR3 covers 15 residues. Trimming took 3 bases from V and 4 from J, leaving 13 bases between them. Germline CDR1 reads MNHEY; CDR2 reads SMNVEV (reference sequence). This CDR3 reads CASSFLPTGNQPQHF. The CDR3 DNA follows: TGTGCCAGCAGTTTTCTACCTACAGGGAATCAGCCCCAGCATTTT.

V gene TRBV5-1 combines with J gene TRBJ2-1; 13 positions agree with TRBD2. Germline-derived CDR1 and CDR2 are SGHRS and YFSETQ. The CDR3 is 19 amino acids. With V trimmed by 0 bases and J by 0 bases, 6 bases remained unmatched. CDR3 sequence: CASSLGLAGGLSSYNEQFF. CDR3 DNA sequence: TGCGCCAGCAGCTTGGGACTAGCGGGGGGACTGAGCTCCTACAATGAGCAGTTCTTC.

The sample holds many counts of this clonotype. The rearrangement links TRBV7-8 to TRBJ1-2, with D possibly TRBD1 on 5 matching bases. V lost 2 bases, J lost 14 bases, and 18 bases lay in between. CDR1 is SGHVS and CDR2 is FQNEAQ in the germline V gene. This CDR3 is 13 amino acids long. Here the CDR3 reads CASSLFRQKLSTF. DNA of the CDR3: TGTGCCAGCAGCTTATTCCGACAGAAGCTCTCGACCTTC.

This sequence joins TRBV3-1 and TRBJ2-1; 7 bases match TRBD2. J gave up 5 bases and V 0 bases, and 7 bases lay outside the gene matches. Germline assignment: CDR1 LGHDT and CDR2 YNNKEL (reference sequence). The CDR3 has 16 residues. The CDR3 loop reads CASSQDRASGNNEQFF. The CDR3 DNA reads as TGTGCCAGCAGCCAAGATCGGGCTAGCGGCAACAATGAGCAGTTCTTC.

This chain links TRBV7-9 with TRBJ2-5; D possibly corresponds to TRBD2 (5 bases). Germline lookup yields CDR1 SEHNR and CDR2 FQNEAQ (reference sequence). Deletions cut 2 bases from V and 5 bases from J, with 12 bases between. This CDR3 has 14 amino acids. The CDR3 sequence: CASSLSGSGETQYF. DNA for the CDR3: TGTGCCAGCAGCTTATCGGGATCTGGGGAGACCCAGTACTTC.

This sequence joins TRBV29-1 and TRBJ2-7; tentative D call: TRBD2 (5 bases). Looked up from germline, CDR1 is SQVTM and CDR2 is ANQGSEA. V gave up 2 bases and J gave up 0 bases, with 11 bases separating them. The CDR3 runs to 14 residues. Here the CDR3 reads CSVETPSSSYEQYF. The DNA of the CDR3 is TGCAGCGTTGAAACCCCTAGCAGCTCCTACGAGCAGTACTTC.